This T cell receptor beta chain emerged from a study of blood T cell repertoires in COVID-19. Study-wide context: Samples came from the United States, Italy and Spain, spanning acute and convalescent COVID-19. The cDNA or gDNA used as material had been derived from T cells, B-cell-depleted T cells, or PBMCs.

This CDR3 spans 16 amino acids. Trimming pared 2 bases from V and 4 bases from J, leaving 16 bases between. Germline V gives CDR1 SGHTA, CDR2 FQGTGA. How the authors handled the data: Reference gene primer amplification gave nucleated cell count estimates. The data were produced by immunoSEQ multiplex PCR, yet TCRdb's version contains in-frame clones alone and is incomplete. V and J calls and clone size are given by that table; D and trimming were obtained from the DNA. Found here are 100,000 to 140,000 clones, approximately 90% of them singletons; the top ten hold roughly 1.2%. The sequence came from a woman aged 25 to 39 with acute or convalescent COVID-19. Sequenced: peripheral blood. The rearrangement links TRBV7-3 to TRBJ2-3, with D possibly TRBD1 on 7 matching bases. This CDR3 is CASSLVARGVADTQYF. CDR3 DNA: TGTGCCAGCAGCTTAGTGGCCAGGGGGGTCGCAGATACGCAGTATTTT.